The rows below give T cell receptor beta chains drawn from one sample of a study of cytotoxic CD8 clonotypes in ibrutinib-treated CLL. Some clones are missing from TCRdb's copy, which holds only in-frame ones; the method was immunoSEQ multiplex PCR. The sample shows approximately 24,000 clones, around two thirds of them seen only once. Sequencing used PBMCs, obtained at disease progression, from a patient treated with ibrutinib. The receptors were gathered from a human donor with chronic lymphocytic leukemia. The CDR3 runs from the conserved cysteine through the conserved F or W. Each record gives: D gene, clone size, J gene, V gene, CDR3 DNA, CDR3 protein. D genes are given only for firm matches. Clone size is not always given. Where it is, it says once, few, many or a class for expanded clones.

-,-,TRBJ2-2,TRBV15,TGTGCCACCAGCAGAGAGGTCGCGAACACCGGGGAGCTGTTTTTT,CATSREVANTGELFF
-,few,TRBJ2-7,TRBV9,TGTGCCAGCAGCGCCGAAGGGGGCTACGAGCAGTACTTC,CASSAEGGYEQYF
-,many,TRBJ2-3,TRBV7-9,TGTGCCAGCAGCTTAGGAGTCAATACGCAGTATTTT,CASSLGVNTQYF
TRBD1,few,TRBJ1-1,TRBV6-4,TGTGCCAGCAGATGGGACAGGCCACGTGAAGCTTTCTTT,CASRWDRPREAFF
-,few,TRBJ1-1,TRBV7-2,TGTGCCAGCAGCTTAGCCCCGGGCACTGAAGCTTTCTTT,CASSLAPGTEAFF
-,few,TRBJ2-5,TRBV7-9,TGTGCCAGCAGCTTAGCGGGTGGAGAGACCCAGTACTTC,CASSLAGGETQYF
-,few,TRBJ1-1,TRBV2,TGTGCCAGCAGTGAAAGTGGGGGCATGCAGGGTGAAGCTTTCTTT,CASSESGGMQGEAFF
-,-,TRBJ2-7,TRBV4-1,TGCGCCAGCAGCCAAGATTCAGGGACCTACACCTCCTACGAGCAGTACTTC,CASSQDSGTYTSYEQYF
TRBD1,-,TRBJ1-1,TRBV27,TGTGCCAGCAGTTTTAGTACAGGGGACACTGAAGCTTTCTTT,CASSFSTGDTEAFF
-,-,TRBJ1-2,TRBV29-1,TGCAGCGTTCTCTCAAGCGTCTATGGCTACACCTTC,CSVLSSVYGYTF
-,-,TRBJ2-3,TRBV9,TGTGCCAGCAGCGTACTGTTAGATACGCAGTATTTT,CASSVLLDTQYF
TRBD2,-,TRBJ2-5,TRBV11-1,TGTGCCAGCAGCTGGGGGACTAGCGGGGGCCAAGAGACCCAGTACTTC,CASSWGTSGGQETQYF
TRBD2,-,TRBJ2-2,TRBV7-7,TGTGCCAGCAGCCCACTAGCGGGGGACACCGGGGAGCTGTTTTTT,CASSPLAGDTGELFF
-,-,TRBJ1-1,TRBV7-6,TGTGCCAGCAGCTTAGCCCTCGGCCAGCCTGAAGCTTTCTTT,CASSLALGQPEAFF
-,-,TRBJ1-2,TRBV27,TGTGCCAGCACCCCCCACCGGGATGGTGGCTACACCTTC,CASTPHRDGGYTF
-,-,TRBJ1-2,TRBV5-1,TGCGCCAGCAGCTTGGACAGGTATGGCGGCTACACCTTC,CASSLDRYGGYTF
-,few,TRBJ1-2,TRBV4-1,TGCGCCAGCAGCCAAGTCCGAGGTTCTAACTATGGCTACACCTTC,CASSQVRGSNYGYTF
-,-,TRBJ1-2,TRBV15,TGTGCCACCAGCAGAGAGGTCCTCCCCGAATATGGCTACACCTTC,CATSREVLPEYGYTF
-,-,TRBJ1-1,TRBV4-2,TGTGCCAGCAGCCAAGAGGCAGGGCGAGCTTTCTTT,CASSQEAGRAFF
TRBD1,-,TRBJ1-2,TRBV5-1,TGCGCCAGCAGCCCAAGACCGGGACAGGGGGTATATGGCTACACCTTC,CASSPRPGQGVYGYTF
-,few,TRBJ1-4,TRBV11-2,TGTGCCAGCAGCCCGCCGGACAGAACTAATGAAAAACTGTTTTTT,CASSPPDRTNEKLFF
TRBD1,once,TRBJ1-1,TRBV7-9,TGTGCCAGCAGCCCCGGGACAGCCTCCTTTGGAGCTTTCTTT,CASSPGTASFGAFF
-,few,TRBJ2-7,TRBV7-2,TGTGCCAGCAGTCGGACTTCTTCCTACGAGCAGTACTTC,CASSRTSSYEQYF
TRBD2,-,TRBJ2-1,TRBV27,TGTGCCAGCAGTCCAAGACTAGCGGGGGCTCATGAGCAGTTCTTC,CASSPRLAGAHEQFF
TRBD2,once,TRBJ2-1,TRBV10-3,TGTGCCATCAGTGAGTCAATAGCGGGGGGGAATTACAATGAGCAGTTCTTC,CAISESIAGGNYNEQFF
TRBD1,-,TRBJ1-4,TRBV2,TGTGCCAGCAGTTCCCGGGACAGCAATGAAAAACTGTTTTTT,CASSSRDSNEKLFF
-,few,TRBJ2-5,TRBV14,TGTGCCAGCAGCTATTCTGTCGAAACCCAGTACTTC,CASSYSVETQYF
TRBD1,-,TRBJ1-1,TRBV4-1,TGCGCCAGCAGCCAAGGACAGGGATTTGAAGCTTTCTTT,CASSQGQGFEAFF
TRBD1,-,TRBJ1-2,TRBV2,TGTGCCAGCGTCCGGGACAGGACTAACTATGGCTACACCTTC,CASVRDRTNYGYTF